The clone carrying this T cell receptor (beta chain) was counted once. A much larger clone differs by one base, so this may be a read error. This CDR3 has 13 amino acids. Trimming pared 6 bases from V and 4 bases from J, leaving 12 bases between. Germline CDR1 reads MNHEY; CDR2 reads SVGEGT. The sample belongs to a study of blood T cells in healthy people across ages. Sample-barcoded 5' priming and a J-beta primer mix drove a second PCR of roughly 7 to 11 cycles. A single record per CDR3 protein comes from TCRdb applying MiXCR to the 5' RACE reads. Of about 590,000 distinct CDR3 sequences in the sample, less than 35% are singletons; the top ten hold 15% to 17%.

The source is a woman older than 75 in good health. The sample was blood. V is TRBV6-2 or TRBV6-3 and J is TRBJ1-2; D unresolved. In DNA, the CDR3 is TGTGCCAGCAGCCAGGACGGCCCCTATGGCTACACCTTC. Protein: CASSQDGPYGYTF.